The 9 T cell receptor beta chains below come from one sample, sequenced in a study of blood T cell repertoires in COVID-19. Profiled with immunoSEQ multiplex PCR; TCRdb holds only in-frame clones, not every one. The repertoire includes around 130,000 clones, approximately 84% of them detected once, and approximately 1.8% sits in the top ten. Specimen: peripheral blood. These receptor sequences come from a man aged 65-85 years with acute or convalescent COVID-19.

The chain uses TRBV15 and TRBJ1-2; weak D call: TRBD1 (5 bases). V was clipped by 0 bases and J by 2 bases, with 10 bases between them. The germline gives CDR1 LNHNV, CDR2 YYDKDF (reference sequence). This CDR3 region has 15 residues. The CDR3 here is CATSREKTENYGYTF. CDR3 coding DNA: TGTGCCACCAGCAGAGAGAAGACAGAGAACTATGGCTACACCTTC.

V gene TRBV5-4 combines with J gene TRBJ2-4; no reliable D call. The germline CDR1 and CDR2 sequences are SGHNT and YYREEE (reference sequence). V lost 0 bases to trimming and J lost 1 base, with 8 bases between them. The length of the CDR3 is 15 residues. The CDR3, as DNA: TGTGCCAGCAGCTTGGATGGCAGGGCCAAAAACATTCAGTACTTC. This codes for CASSLDGRAKNIQYF.

This clone was counted only a few times. The J gene is TRBJ2-7, the V gene TRBV27; tentative D call: TRBD1 (6 bases). Trimming cost V 6 bases and J 2 bases, with 23 bases left between them. This CDR3 has 17 residues. Germline CDR1 reads MNHEY; CDR2 reads SMNVEV (reference sequence). In nucleotides, the CDR3 is TGTGCCAGCAGCCTCACATTCCGGGACACCTGGCCCTACGAGCAGTACTTC. Its translation: CASSLTFRDTWPYEQYF.

This chain uses TRBV18 with TRBJ2-7; TRBD2 might be the D (6 bases). Trimming cost V 0 bases and J 5 bases, with 11 bases left between them. The germline V gene encodes CDR1 KGHSH and CDR2 LQKENI. The CDR3 is made up of 14 amino acids. CDR3 in amino acids: CASSPPGGTNEQYF. As DNA, the CDR3 is TGTGCCAGCTCACCACCAGGAGGGACGAACGAGCAGTACTTC.

This clone was seen only a few times. The rearrangement links TRBV25-1 to TRBJ1-1; no clear D. The V end was cut by 7 bases, the J end by 5 bases, with 17 bases between. Germline CDR1 and CDR2: MGHDK and SYGVNS. The CDR3 has 14 residues. CDR3 nucleotide sequence: TGTGCCAGCACCAGACCTGGGAGCGGAACTGAAGCTTTCTTT. This codes for CASTRPGSGTEAFF.

This chain joins TRBV6-1 and TRBJ2-7; a possible D gene is TRBD2 (5 bases). The CDR3 totals 14 residues. The germline V gene encodes CDR1 MNHNS and CDR2 SASEGT. V was pared by 3 bases and J by 3 bases, with 12 bases between. The CDR3 sequence is CASSDRLAGYEQYF. CDR3 DNA sequence: TGTGCCAGCAGTGACAGGCTAGCAGGCTACGAGCAGTACTTC.

The chain links TRBV6-5 to TRBJ2-7, with TRBD1 identical over 8 bases. CDR3 length equals 14 residues. Germline loops: CDR1 MNHEY, CDR2 SVGAGI. The trim removed 7 bases at V and 3 bases at J, leaving 8 bases unmatched. The CDR3, as DNA: TGTGCCAGCATCCCCGGGACAGGTCGCTACGAGCAGTACTTC. This encodes CASIPGTGRYEQYF.

The V gene is TRBV6-1, the J gene TRBJ1-5; 7 bases match TRBD1. The CDR3 covers 14 residues. Trimming took 2 bases from V and 6 from J; bases not matched to a gene: 4. The germline V gene encodes CDR1 MNHNS and CDR2 SASEGT. As DNA, the CDR3 is TGTGCCAGCAGTGAAAGGCAGGGGGTTCAGCCCCAGCATTTT. Translating gives CASSERQGVQPQHF.

Within the sample, this clone is medium-sized (0.01 to 0.1%). The chain is built from TRBV4-1 and TRBJ1-4; D perhaps matches TRBD1 (6 bases). This CDR3 contains 17 residues. Germline loops: CDR1 MGHRA, CDR2 YSYEKL. The V end lost 3 bases, the J end lost 7 bases, and 21 bases lay between the germline ends. The DNA of the CDR3 is TGCGCCAGCAGCCACGCCAGGGGAAGAGGCCTCGGTGAAAAACTGTTTTTT. It codes for CASSHARGRGLGEKLFF.